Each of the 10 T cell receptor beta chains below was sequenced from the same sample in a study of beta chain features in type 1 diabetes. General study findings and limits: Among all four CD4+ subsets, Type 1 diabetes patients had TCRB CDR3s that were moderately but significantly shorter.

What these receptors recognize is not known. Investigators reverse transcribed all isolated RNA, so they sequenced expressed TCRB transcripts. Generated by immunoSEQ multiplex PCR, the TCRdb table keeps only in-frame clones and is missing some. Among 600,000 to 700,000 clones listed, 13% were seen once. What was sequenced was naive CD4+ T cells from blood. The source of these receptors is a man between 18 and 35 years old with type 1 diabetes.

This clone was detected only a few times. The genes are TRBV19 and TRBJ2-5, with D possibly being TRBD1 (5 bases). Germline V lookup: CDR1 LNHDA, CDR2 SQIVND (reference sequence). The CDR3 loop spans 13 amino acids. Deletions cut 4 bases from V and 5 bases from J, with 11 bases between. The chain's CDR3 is CASSTQGEETQYF. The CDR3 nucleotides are TGTGCCAGTAGTACCCAGGGCGAGGAGACCCAGTACTTC. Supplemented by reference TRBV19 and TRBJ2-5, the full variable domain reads DGGITQSPKYLFRKEGQNVTLSCEQNLNHDAMYWYRQDPGQGLRLIYYSQIVNDFQKGDIAEGYSVSREKKESFPLTVTSAQKNPTAFYLCASSTQGEETQYFGPGTRLLVL.

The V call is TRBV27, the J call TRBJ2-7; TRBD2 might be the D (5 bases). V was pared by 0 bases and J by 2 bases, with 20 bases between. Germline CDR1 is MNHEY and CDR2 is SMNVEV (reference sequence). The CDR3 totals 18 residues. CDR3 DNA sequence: TGTGCCAGCAGTTTATCGGCGTCGAGGGTCCCATCGACCTACGAGCAGTACTTC. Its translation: CASSLSASRVPSTYEQYF.

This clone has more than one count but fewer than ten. DNA of the CDR3: TGTGCCAGCAGCTTACAGGGAGGCGATGAGCAGTTCTTC. Translated, it gives CASSLQGGDEQFF. This chain links TRBV5-4 with TRBJ2-1; D possibly uses TRBD1 or TRBD2 (6 bases each). The CDR3 is made up of 13 amino acids. Trimming took 2 bases from V and 8 from J, leaving 11 bases between them. The germline gives CDR1 SGHNT, CDR2 YYREEE (reference sequence).

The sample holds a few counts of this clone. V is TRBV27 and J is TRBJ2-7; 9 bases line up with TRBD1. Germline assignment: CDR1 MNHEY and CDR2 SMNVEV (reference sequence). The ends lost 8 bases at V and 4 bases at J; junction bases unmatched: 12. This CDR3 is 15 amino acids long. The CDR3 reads CASAPYRDREYEQYF. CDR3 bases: TGTGCCAGCGCCCCATACCGGGACAGGGAATACGAGCAGTACTTC.

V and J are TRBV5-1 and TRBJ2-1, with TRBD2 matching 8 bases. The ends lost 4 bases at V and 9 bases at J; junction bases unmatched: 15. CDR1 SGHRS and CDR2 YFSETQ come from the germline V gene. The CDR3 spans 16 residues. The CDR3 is CASSGSSGPPGGEQFF. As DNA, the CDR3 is TGCGCCAGCAGCGGATCTAGCGGGCCACCGGGGGGTGAGCAGTTCTTC.

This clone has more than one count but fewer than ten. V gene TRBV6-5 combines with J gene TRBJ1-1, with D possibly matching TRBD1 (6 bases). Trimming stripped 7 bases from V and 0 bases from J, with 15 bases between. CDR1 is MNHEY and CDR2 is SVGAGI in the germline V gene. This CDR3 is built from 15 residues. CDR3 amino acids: CASTGTQGMNTEAFF. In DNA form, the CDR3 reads TGTGCCAGCACCGGGACACAAGGCATGAACACTGAAGCTTTCTTT.

CDR3 sequence: CSVGQSVGYTF. For the CDR3, the DNA is TGCAGCGTAGGACAGTCGGTGGGCTACACCTTC. The chain joins TRBV29-1 to TRBJ1-2, with D perhaps matching TRBD1 (6 bases). The germline CDR1 and CDR2 sequences are SQVTM and ANQGSEA. The CDR3 has 11 amino acids. Trimming took 6 bases from V and 8 from J, leaving 13 bases between them.

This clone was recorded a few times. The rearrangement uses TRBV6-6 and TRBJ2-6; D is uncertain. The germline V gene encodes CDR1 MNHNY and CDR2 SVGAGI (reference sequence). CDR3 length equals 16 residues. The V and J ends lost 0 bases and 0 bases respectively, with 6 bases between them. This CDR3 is CASSYSVNSGANVLTF. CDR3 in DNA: TGTGCCAGCAGTTACTCGGTGAACTCTGGGGCCAACGTCCTGACTTTC.

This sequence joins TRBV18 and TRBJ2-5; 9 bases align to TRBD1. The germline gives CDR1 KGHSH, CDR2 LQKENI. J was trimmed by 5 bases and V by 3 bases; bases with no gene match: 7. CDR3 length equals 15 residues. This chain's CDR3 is CASSPGQGSAETQYF. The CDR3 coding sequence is TGTGCCAGCTCACCGGGACAGGGCTCTGCGGAGACCCAGTACTTC.

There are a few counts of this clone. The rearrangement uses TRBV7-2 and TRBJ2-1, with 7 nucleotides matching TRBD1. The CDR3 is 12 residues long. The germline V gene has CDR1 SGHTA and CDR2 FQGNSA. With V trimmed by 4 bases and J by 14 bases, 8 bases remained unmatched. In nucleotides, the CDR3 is TGTGCCAGCAGCTCTCCCGGACAGGTGGAGTTCTTC. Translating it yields CASSSPGQVEFF.